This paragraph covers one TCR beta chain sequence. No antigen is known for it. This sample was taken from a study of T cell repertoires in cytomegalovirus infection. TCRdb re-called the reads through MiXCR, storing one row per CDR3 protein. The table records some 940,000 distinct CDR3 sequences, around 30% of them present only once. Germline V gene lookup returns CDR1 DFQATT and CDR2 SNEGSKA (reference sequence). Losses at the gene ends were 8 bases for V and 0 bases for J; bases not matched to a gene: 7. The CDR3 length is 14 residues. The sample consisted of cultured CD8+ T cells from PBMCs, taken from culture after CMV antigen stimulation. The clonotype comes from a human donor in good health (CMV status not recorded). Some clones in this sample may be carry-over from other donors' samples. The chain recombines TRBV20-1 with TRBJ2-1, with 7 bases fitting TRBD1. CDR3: CSTNRDSSYNEQFF. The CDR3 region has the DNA TGCAGTACTAACCGGGACAGCTCCTACAATGAGCAGTTCTTC.